One sample yielded the 12 T cell receptor beta chains listed below, sequenced in a study of cytomegalovirus exposure and HLA in healthy donors. Vbeta (60) and Jbeta (13) primers were used in the PCR. Measured with immunoSEQ multiplex PCR; TCRdb has only the in-frame clones, and not every one. The table has 150,000 to 200,000 clones, 80% to 90% seen once. The sample comprised PBMCs. The receptors stem from a man younger than 35 in good health and CMV-seropositive.

The chain employs TRBV7-9 and TRBJ2-3, with D perhaps TRBD1 (5 bases). CDR1 is SEHNR, CDR2 FQNEAQ, per germline (reference sequence). CDR3 size: 17 residues. V was shortened by 3 bases and J by 2 bases, with 18 bases between the two germline ends. The CDR3 DNA is TGTGCCAGCAGCTTGCGACAGTCCATGAGATACACAGATACGCAGTATTTT. Its protein product is CASSLRQSMRYTDTQYF.

The genes are TRBV5-6 and TRBJ1-3; 7 nucleotides match TRBD1. The CDR3 sequence is 18 residues long. In germline, CDR1 is SGHDT, CDR2 YYEEEE. The junction had 11 bases not matched to a gene; V was cut back by 2 bases and J by 0 bases. The CDR3: CASSFTRQGSISGNTIYF. The CDR3 region has the DNA TGTGCCAGCAGCTTTACTCGACAGGGTTCTATCTCTGGAAACACCATATATTTT. Combining the CDR3 with reference TRBV5-6 and TRBJ1-3 gives the whole variable domain DAGVTQSPTHLIKTRGQQVTLRCSPKSGHDTVSWYQQALGQGPQFIFQYYEEEERQRGNFPDRFSGHQFPNYSSELNVNALLLGDSALYLCASSFTRQGSISGNTIYFGEGSWLTVV.

The genes are TRBV7-9 and TRBJ1-6; 8 bases fit TRBD1. CDR1 is SEHNR and CDR2 is FQNEAQ in the germline V gene (reference sequence). V lost 5 bases to trimming and J lost 7 bases; unmatched junction nucleotides: 13. The CDR3 runs to 17 residues. The CDR3, as DNA: TGTGCCAGCAGCGAGGCGTTCGGACAGGGATACAATTCACCCCTCCACTTT. The encoded protein is CASSEAFGQGYNSPLHF. Full variable domain (rest looked up from reference TRBV7-9 and TRBJ1-6): DTGVSQNPRHKITKRGQNVTFRCDPISEHNRLYWYRQTLGQGPEFLTYFQNEAQLEKSRLLSDRFSAERPKGSFSTLEIQRTEQGDSAMYLCASSEAFGQGYNSPLHFGNGTRLTVT.

The genes are TRBV5-1 and TRBJ2-1; 10 bases match TRBD2. Germline-derived CDR1 and CDR2 are SGHRS and YFSETQ. CDR3 length: 16 residues. The V segment lost 4 bases and the J segment 0 bases; nucleotides outside the gene matches: 4. The CDR3 DNA is TGCGCCAGCAGCAATGAGCGGGGGGGCTCCTACAATGAGCAGTTCTTC. Protein product: CASSNERGGSYNEQFF. The complete variable domain, with remaining parts taken from reference TRBV5-1 and TRBJ2-1, reads KAGVTQTPRYLIKTRGQQVTLSCSPISGHRSVSWYQQTPGQGLQFLFEYFSETQRNKGNFPGRFSGRQFSNSRSEMNVSTLELGDSALYLCASSNERGGSYNEQFFGPGTRLTVL.

CDR3 sequence (DNA): TGTGCCAGCAGCCCAAGACAGGGGGCCAACATTCAGTACTTC. Its protein product is CASSPRQGANIQYF. The chain uses TRBV13 and TRBJ2-4; TRBD1 aligns across 10 bases. With V trimmed by 5 bases and J by 7 bases, 5 bases remained unmatched. The germline V gene encodes CDR1 PRHDT and CDR2 FYEKMQ (reference sequence). CDR3 length: 14 amino acids.

The chain combines TRBV30 with TRBJ2-3, with a tentative D call TRBD1 (6 bases). V was pared by 0 bases and J by 4 bases, with 8 bases between. The CDR3 has 13 amino acids. The germline V gene has CDR1 GTSNPN and CDR2 SVGIG (reference sequence). The chain's CDR3 is CAWSVQGSDTQYF. The DNA for the CDR3 is TGTGCCTGGAGTGTACAGGGCTCAGATACGCAGTATTTT.

V gene TRBV9 combines with J gene TRBJ1-2; 8 bases line up with TRBD1. V lost 3 bases to trimming and J lost 8 bases; unmatched junction nucleotides: 6. Germline V gene data show CDR1 as SGDLS and CDR2 as YYNGEE. The CDR3 sequence is 13 residues long. CDR3 residues: CASSARTGTGYTF. CDR3 nucleotides: TGTGCCAGCAGCGCTCGGACAGGGACCGGCTACACCTTC.

The V call is TRBV5-4, the J call TRBJ2-7, with 10 bases identical to TRBD2. This CDR3 is built from 17 residues. J lost 0 bases, V lost 0 bases, and 6 bases had no gene match. Germline V lookup: CDR1 SGHNT, CDR2 YYREEE (reference sequence). CDR3 protein: CASSLAGASGSSYEQYF. The CDR3 DNA sequence: TGTGCCAGCAGCTTGGCCGGGGCTAGCGGGAGCTCCTACGAGCAGTACTTC.

CDR3 nucleotides: TGTGCCAGCAGCGTAGCCAGACAGGGAATGTTCTACGAGCAGTACTTC. Translated: CASSVARQGMFYEQYF. The V call is TRBV9, the J call TRBJ2-7; 7 bases line up with TRBD1. V trimming: 0 bases; J trimming: 3 bases; junction bases outside the gene matches: 9. There are 16 residues in the CDR3. CDR1 is SGDLS, CDR2 YYNGEE, per germline.

The chain combines TRBV5-6 with TRBJ2-5; 8 bases map to TRBD2. CDR3 length: 14 amino acids. Germline lookup yields CDR1 SGHDT and CDR2 YYEEEE. V dropped 1 base and J dropped 1; count of bases not matched to a gene: 0. Here the CDR3 DNA reads TGTGCCAGCAGCTTGAGCGGGGGCCAAGAGACCCAGTACTTC. Amino acids: CASSLSGGQETQYF.

This clone was counted once. The genes are TRBV6-4 and TRBJ1-4; a weak D match, TRBD1 (5 bases). CDR1 MRHNA and CDR2 SNTAGT come from the germline V gene. V shed 3 bases and J shed 5 bases, with 13 bases lying between them. The CDR3 has 15 residues. CDR3 sequence: CASSEYGGSNEKLFF. CDR3 bases: TGTGCCAGCAGTGAATACGGGGGGTCCAATGAAAAACTGTTTTTT.

The chain employs TRBV12-5 and TRBJ2-7; 15 positions match TRBD2. V trimming: 3 bases; J trimming: 9 bases; junction bases outside the gene matches: 3. CDR1 is LGHNT and CDR2 is FRNRAP in the germline V gene. The CDR3 covers 14 residues. The CDR3 nucleotides read TGTGCTAGTGGTTTAGGGACTAGCGGGGGGAGGCAGTACTTC. Amino acid sequence: CASGLGTSGGRQYF.